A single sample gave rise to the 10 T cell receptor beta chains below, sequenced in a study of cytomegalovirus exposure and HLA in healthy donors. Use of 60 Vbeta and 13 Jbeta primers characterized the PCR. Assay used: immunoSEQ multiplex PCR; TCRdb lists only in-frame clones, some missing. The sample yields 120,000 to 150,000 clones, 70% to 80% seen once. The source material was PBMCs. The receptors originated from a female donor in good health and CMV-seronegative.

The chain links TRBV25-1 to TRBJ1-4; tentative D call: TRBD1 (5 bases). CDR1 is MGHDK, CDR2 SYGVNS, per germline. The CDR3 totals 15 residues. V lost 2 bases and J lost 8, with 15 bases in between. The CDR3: CASSEGRQGYEKLFF. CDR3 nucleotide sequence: TGTGCCAGCAGTGAAGGTCGGCAGGGATACGAAAAACTGTTTTTT.

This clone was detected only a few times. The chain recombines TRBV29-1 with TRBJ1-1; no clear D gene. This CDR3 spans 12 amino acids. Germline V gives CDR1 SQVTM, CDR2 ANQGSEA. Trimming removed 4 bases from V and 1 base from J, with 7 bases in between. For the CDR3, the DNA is TGCAGCGTTGGGCAGGCGAACACTGAAGCTTTCTTT. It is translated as CSVGQANTEAFF.

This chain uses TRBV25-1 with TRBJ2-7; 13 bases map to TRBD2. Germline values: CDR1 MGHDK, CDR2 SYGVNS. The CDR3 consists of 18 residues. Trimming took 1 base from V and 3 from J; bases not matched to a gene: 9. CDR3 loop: CASSEWSRGLAGIYEQYF. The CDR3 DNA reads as TGTGCCAGCAGTGAATGGAGCAGGGGACTAGCGGGAATCTACGAGCAGTACTTC.

In DNA form, the CDR3 reads TGTGCCAGCAGCTTAGAAGGGGGCCCCACCTACGAGCAGTACTTC. Translated: CASSLEGGPTYEQYF. The rearrangement uses TRBV11-3 and TRBJ2-5; TRBD1 aligns across 7 bases. Gene TRBJ2-7 matches the end of the DNA better, so the J call may be wrong. The CDR3 loop spans 15 amino acids. Germline-derived CDR1 and CDR2 are SGHNT and YENEEA.

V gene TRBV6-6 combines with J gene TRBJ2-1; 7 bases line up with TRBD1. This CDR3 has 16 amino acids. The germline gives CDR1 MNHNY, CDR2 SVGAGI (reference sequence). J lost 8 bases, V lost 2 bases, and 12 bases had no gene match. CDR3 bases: TGTGCCAGCAGTTACAAGTGGGGACAGAAGTTCGATGAGCAGTTCTTC. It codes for CASSYKWGQKFDEQFF.

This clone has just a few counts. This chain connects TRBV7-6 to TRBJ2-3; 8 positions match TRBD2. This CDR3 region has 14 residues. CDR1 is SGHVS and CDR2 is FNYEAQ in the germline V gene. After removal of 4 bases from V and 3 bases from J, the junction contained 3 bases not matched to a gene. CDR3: CASSSSGGTDTQYF. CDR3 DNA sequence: TGTGCCAGCAGCTCCAGCGGGGGAACAGATACGCAGTATTTT.

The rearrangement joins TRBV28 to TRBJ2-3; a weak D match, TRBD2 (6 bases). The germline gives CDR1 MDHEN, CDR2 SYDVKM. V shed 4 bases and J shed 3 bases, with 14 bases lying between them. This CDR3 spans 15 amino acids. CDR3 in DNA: TGTGCCAGCAGTTCCCTCAGGCGGGGTACAGATACGCAGTATTTT. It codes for CASSSLRRGTDTQYF.

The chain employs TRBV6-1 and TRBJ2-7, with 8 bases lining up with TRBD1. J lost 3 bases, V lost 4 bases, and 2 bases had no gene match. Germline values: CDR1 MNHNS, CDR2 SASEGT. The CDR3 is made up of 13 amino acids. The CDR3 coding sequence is TGTGCCAGCAGTGGGGACAGGCTCTACGAGCAGTACTTC. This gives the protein CASSGDRLYEQYF.

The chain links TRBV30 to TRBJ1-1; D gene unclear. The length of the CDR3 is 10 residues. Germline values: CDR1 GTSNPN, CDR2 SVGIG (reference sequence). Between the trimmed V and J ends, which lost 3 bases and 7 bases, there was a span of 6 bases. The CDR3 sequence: CAWSRSEAFF. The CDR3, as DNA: TGTGCCTGGAGCCGGAGTGAAGCTTTCTTT.

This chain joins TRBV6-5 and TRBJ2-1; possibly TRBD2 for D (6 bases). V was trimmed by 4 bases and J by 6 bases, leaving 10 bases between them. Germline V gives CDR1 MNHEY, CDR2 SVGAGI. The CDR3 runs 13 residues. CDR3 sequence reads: CASSFLLANEQFF. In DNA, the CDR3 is TGTGCCAGCAGTTTCTTACTAGCCAATGAGCAGTTCTTC.